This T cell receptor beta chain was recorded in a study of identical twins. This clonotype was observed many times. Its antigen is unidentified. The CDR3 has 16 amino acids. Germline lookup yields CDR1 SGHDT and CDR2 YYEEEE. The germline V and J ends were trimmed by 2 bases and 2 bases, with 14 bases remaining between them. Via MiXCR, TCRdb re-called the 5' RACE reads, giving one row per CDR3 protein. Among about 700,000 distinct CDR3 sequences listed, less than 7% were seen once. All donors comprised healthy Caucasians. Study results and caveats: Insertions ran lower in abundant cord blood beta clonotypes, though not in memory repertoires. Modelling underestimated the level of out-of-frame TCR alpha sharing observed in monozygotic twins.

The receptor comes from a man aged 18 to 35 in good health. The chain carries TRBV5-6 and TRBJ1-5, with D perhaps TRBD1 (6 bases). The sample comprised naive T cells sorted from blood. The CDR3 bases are TGTGCCAGCAGCTTTTTTAGGGGGATCGGCAATCAGCCCCAGCATTTT. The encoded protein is CASSFFRGIGNQPQHF.